This TCR beta chain was sequenced in a study of blood T cell repertoires in COVID-19. About the study: Sample material is recorded as cDNA or gDNA derived from T cells, B-cell-depleted T cells, or PBMCs.

The germline gives CDR1 MNHEY, CDR2 SVGAGI. The ends were cut back, 6 bases at V and 7 bases at J, with 12 bases in the middle. The CDR3 contains 12 residues. Sequencing was performed with immunoSEQ multiplex PCR; in TCRdb, only in-frame clones are kept and a portion is missing. The sample contains 200,000 to 250,000 clones, 87% of which appear only once. The sequence was obtained from a woman aged 18 to 35 who had recovered from COVID-19. The rearrangement uses TRBV6-5 and TRBJ1-1, with D tentatively TRBD1 (5 bases). Source material: peripheral blood. The CDR3 nucleotides are TGTGCCAGCAGACTGTGGGGGGGTGAAGCTTTCTTT. Translated, it gives CASRLWGGEAFF.